Shown below are 2 T cell receptor beta chains from a single sample sequenced in a study of siplizumab effects on memory and regulatory T cells. Using immunoSEQ multiplex PCR, the repertoire was profiled, and TCRdb retains in-frame clones only, with some absent. This table holds roughly 120,000 clones, approximately 94% found once. The sequencing input was non-Treg CD4+ T cells sorted from blood. Receptors originate from a human donor in good health.

The DNA of the CDR3 is TGTGCCAGCAGAGAACAGGGGGCGACGCGGGGCTACACCTTC. This encodes CASREQGATRGYTF. This rearrangement joins TRBV6-5 to TRBJ1-2; TRBD1 aligns across 9 bases. The germline V gene encodes CDR1 MNHEY and CDR2 SVGAGI. This CDR3 has 14 residues. J was trimmed by 8 bases and V by 6 bases; bases with no gene match: 10.

The CDR3 is CASSYSGDPTPYEQYF. The DNA of the CDR3 is TGCGCCAGCAGTTATAGCGGGGATCCAACACCTTACGAGCAGTACTTC. The gene calls are TRBV5-1 and TRBJ2-7, with TRBD2 identical over 8 bases. This CDR3 is 16 amino acids long. Germline CDR1 SGHRS, CDR2 YFSETQ. The V segment lost 5 bases and the J segment 4 bases; nucleotides outside the gene matches: 14.